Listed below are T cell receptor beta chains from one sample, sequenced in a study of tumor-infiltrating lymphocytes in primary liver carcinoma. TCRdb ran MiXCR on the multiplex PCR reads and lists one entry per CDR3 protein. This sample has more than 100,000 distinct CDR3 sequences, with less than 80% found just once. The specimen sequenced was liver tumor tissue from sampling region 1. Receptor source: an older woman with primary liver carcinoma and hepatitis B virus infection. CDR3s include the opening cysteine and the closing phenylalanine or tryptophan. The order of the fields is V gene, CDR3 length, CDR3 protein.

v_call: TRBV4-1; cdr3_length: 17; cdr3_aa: CASSQDPAGVGTGELFF
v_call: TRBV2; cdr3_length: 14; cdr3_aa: CASIAGLNGAEAFF
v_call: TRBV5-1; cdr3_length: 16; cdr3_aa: CVSSPWKGVSQETQYF
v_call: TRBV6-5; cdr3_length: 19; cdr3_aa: CASQSPRLAGAKNTGELYF
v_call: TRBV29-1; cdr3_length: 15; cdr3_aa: CSVEGSTWEGETHYF
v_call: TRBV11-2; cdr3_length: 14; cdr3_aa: CASSPWTPGSGYIF
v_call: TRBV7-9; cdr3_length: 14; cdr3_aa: CASSTSVGKETQYF
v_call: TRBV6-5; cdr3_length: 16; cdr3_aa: CASSYFGHSGANVLTF
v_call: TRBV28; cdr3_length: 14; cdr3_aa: CASSLAVVYKEQFF
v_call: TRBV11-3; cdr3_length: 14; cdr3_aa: CATSDRGPYIEQFF
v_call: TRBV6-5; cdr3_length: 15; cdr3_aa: CASSYRTGKTYEQYF
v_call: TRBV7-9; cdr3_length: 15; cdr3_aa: CASSQTANSGNTIYF
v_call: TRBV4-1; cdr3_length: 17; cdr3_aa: CASNQLRLVLDVGSYTF
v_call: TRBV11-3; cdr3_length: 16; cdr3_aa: CASSLGALVSYNEQSF
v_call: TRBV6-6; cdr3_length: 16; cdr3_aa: CASSYRGGTVADMQYF
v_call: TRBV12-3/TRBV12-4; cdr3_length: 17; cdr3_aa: CASSFAGHDYSNQPQHF
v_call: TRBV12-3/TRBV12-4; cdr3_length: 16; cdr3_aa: CASSSRTRDRDNEQFF
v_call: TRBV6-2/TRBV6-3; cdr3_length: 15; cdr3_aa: CASRPHVAALDTQYF
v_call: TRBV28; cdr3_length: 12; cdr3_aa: CASSFGDRPYTF
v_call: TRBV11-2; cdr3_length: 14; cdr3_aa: CPSSLPQIRETQYF
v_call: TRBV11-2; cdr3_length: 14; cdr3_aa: CARSRDRTSDEQYF
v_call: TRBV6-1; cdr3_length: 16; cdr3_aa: CASTRGDRTDQETQHF
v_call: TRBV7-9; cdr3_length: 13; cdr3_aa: CASSLGSSREQYF
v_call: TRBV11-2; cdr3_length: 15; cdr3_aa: CASSLAASSSVEQFF
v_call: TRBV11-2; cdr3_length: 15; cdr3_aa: CADTHRSSGTGELFF
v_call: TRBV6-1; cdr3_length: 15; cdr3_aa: CASSEFGTGTYEQYF
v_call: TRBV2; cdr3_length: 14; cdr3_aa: CASNGGLSYNEQFF
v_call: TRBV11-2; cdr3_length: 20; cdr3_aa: CASSHQTIGRPESSYNEQFF
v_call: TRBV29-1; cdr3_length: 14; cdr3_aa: CSVWGLAAPYERYF
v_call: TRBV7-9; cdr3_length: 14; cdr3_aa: CASSLSRAKNIQYF
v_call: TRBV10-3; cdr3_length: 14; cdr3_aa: CAVRFSATDTEVFF
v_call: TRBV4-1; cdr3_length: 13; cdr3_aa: CASGHGQNQSQHF
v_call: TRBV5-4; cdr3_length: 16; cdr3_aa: CVSSLKLAGGYNMQFF
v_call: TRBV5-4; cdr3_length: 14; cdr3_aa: CANSLSGLAVMQYF
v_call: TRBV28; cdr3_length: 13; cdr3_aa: CASSLQLNYGYTF
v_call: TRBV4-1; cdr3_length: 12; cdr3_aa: CASSHTGDKQFF
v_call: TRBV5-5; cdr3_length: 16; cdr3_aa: CASSGKILAGGYEQYF
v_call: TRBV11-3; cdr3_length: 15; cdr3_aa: CASGLGRAGDLTQYF
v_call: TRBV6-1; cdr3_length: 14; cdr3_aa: CASSATAPPWPQHF
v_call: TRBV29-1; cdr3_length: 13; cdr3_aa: CSVEATGRYEQYF
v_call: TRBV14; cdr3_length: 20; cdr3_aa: CASSTGLAALSDLVPYEQYF
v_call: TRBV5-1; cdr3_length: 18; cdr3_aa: CASSLAGGQGHAGTEAFF
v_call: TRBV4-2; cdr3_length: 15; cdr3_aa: CASETGTQNTDTEYF
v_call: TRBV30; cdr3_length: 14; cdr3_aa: CAWARDRGQYEQYF
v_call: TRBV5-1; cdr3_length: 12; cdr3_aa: CGSSFEGDGYTF
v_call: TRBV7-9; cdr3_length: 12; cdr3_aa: CASRRSNNEQFF
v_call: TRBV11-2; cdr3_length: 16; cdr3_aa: CASSRLAGGGADTQYF
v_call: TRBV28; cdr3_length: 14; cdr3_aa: CASSLGGKMVEQFF
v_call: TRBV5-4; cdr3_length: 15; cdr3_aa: CASNLGGRASDTQYF
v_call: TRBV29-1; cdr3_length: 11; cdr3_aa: CSVDREGGYTF